A single sample is the source of the 7 T cell receptor beta chains below, sequenced in a study of tumor-infiltrating lymphocytes in oesophageal squamous cell carcinoma. TCRdb itself ran the PCR reads through MiXCR, one entry per CDR3 protein. The repertoire consists of about 16,000 distinct CDR3 sequences, with approximately 43% occurring once and the leading ten covering about 42%. The sequenced material came from blood. Receptors were obtained from a female donor with esophageal squamous cell carcinoma.

With regard to this clonotype: As the CDR3 is not closed by the conserved phenylalanine or tryptophan, this likely results from a read error. Because the CDR3's place on the DNA is in doubt, the DNA is left out and the CDR3 is given as listed by TCRdb. V gene TRBV6-7 combines with J gene TRBJ2-7; TRBD1, the table's D call, was not compared with the DNA. TRBV6-7 is reported as an ORF; its role is uncertain. The CDR3 has 17 amino acids, counting both end residues. CDR3 protein: CASSYLGPLHYGYTFGS.

The rearrangement links TRBV2 to TRBJ2-4; tentative D call: TRBD1 (5 bases). The end of the DNA is better explained by TRBJ2-7, so the J call may be wrong. This CDR3 is 15 amino acids long. Germline V gene sequence: CDR1 SNHLY, CDR2 FYNNEI. CDR3 DNA sequence: TGTGCCAGCACCCAGCCCCAGGGCGGCACATACGAGCAGTACTTC. It is translated as CASTQPQGGTYEQYF.

This clonotype was observed at least ten times. The J gene is TRBJ2-2, the V gene TRBV6-1; 10 bases are a match to TRBD2. CDR3 length: 18 amino acids. Trimming cost V 7 bases and J 2 bases; bases outside gene matches: 13. In germline, CDR1 is MNHNS, CDR2 SASEGT. This CDR3 reads CASMFRFSGGSNTGELFF. CDR3 bases: TGTGCCAGCATGTTCCGGTTTAGCGGGGGGTCCAACACCGGGGAGCTGTTTTTT.

The V gene is TRBV7-8, the J gene TRBJ2-5; 7 nucleotides match TRBD2. Unmatched junction bases numbered 4, after V lost 3 bases and J lost 0 bases. This CDR3 has 15 amino acids. Germline loops: CDR1 SGHVS, CDR2 FQNEAQ. CDR3 DNA: TGTGCCAGCAGCTTCGGGACTACGTACCAAGAGACCCAGTACTTC. Its translation is CASSFGTTYQETQYF.

This clonotype ranks as medium-sized. The genes are TRBV7-9 and TRBJ1-4; D possibly corresponds to TRBD1 (5 bases). CDR1 SEHNR and CDR2 FQNEAQ come from the germline V gene (reference sequence). The CDR3 sequence is 14 residues long. Trimming removed 2 bases from V and 2 bases from J, with 6 bases in between. For the CDR3, the DNA is TGTGCCAGCAGCTTACGGGGGACTAATGAAAAACTGTTTTTT. It is translated as CASSLRGTNEKLFF.

The chain is built from TRBV7-4 and TRBJ2-7; 7 positions agree with TRBD2. The trim removed 4 bases at V and 7 bases at J, leaving 19 bases unmatched. CDR3 size: 17 residues. Germline assignment: CDR1 SGHVT and CDR2 SQSDAQ. CDR3 nucleotides: TGTGCCAGCAGCTCAACTCAACCGGGACTACCAAACAATGAGCAGTACTTC. Translation: CASSSTQPGLPNNEQYF.

This clonotype was seen only a few times. This sequence joins TRBV30 and TRBJ1-2; 8 bases match TRBD1. Germline V lookup: CDR1 GTSNPN, CDR2 SVGIG (reference sequence). There are 16 residues in the CDR3. Trimming cost V 2 bases and J 6 bases; bases outside gene matches: 14. CDR3 bases: TGTGCCTGGAGTATTTTGGACAGGGTCTATGCGAATGGCTACACCTTC. Protein product: CAWSILDRVYANGYTF.